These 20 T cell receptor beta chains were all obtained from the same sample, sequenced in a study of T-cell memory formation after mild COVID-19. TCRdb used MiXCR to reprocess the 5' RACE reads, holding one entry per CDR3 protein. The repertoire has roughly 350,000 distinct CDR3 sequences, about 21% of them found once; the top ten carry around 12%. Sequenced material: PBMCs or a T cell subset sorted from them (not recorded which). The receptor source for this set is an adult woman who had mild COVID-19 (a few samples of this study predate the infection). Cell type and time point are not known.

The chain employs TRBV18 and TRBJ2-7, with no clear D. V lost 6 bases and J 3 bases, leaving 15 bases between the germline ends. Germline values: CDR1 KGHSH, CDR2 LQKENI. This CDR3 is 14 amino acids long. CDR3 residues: CASSPSPFNYEQYF. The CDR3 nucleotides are TGTGCCAGCTCCCCCTCACCATTTAACTACGAGCAGTACTTC.

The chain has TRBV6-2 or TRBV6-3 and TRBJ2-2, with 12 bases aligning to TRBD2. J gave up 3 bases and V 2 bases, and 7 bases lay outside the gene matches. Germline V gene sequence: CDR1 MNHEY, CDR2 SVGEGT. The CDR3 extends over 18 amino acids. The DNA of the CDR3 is TGTGCCAGCAGTTACGTGCTAGCGGGAGGGCCGTACACCGGGGAGCTGTTTTTT. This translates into CASSYVLAGGPYTGELFF.

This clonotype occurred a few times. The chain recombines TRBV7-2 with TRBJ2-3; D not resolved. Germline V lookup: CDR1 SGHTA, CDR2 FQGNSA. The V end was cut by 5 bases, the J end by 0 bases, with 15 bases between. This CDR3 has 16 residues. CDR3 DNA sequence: TGTGCCAGCAGCCTCACCCGGCCTGGGAGCACAGATACGCAGTATTTT. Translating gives CASSLTRPGSTDTQYF.

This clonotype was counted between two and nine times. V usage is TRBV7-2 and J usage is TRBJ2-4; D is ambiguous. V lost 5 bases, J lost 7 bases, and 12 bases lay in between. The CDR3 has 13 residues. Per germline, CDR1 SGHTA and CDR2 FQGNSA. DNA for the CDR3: TGTGCCAGCAGCCACGAACGGGCGAACATTCAGTACTTC. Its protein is CASSHERANIQYF.

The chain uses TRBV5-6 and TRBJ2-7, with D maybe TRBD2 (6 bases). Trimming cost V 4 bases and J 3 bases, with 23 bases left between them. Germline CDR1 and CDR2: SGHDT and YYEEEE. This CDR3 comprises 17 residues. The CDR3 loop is CASSPGLGPRSYYEQYF. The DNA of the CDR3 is TGTGCCAGCAGCCCGGGACTGGGGCCCAGGTCCTACTACGAGCAGTACTTC.

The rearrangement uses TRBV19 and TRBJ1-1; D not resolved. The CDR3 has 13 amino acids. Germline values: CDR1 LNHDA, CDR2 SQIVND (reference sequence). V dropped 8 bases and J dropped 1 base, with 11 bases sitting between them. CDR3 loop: CASLSTANTEAFF. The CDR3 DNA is TGTGCCAGTCTATCGACTGCGAACACTGAAGCTTTCTTT.

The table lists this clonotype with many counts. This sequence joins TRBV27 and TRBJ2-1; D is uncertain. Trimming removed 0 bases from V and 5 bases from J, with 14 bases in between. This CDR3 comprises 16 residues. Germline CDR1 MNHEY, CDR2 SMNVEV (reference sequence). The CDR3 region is CASSLSYQVRDNEQFF. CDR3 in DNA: TGTGCCAGCAGTTTATCTTATCAAGTTCGGGACAATGAGCAGTTCTTC.

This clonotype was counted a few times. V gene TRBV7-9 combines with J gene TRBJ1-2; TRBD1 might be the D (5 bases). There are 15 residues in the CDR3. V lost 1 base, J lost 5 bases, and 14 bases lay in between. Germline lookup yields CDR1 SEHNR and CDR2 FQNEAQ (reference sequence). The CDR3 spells CASSLGSGPVYGYTF. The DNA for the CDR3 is TGTGCCAGCAGCTTAGGCTCGGGACCGGTGTATGGCTACACCTTC. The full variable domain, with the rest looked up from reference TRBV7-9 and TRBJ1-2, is DTGVSQNPRHKITKRGQNVTFRCDPISEHNRLYWYRQTLGQGPEFLTYFQNEAQLEKSRLLSDRFSAERPKGSFSTLEIQRTEQGDSAMYLCASSLGSGPVYGYTFGSGTRLTVV.

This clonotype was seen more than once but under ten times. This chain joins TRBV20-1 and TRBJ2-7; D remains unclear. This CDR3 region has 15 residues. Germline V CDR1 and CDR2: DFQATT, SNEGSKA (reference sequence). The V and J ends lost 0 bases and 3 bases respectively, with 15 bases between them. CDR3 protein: CSARDVGSPVYEQYF. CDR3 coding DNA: TGCAGTGCTAGAGACGTTGGCTCCCCAGTCTACGAGCAGTACTTC.

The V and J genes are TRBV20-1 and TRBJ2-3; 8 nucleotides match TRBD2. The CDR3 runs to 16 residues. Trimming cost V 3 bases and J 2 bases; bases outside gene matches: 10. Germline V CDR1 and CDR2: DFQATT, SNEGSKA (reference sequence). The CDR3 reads CSASTGGGGHTDTQYF. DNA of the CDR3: TGCAGTGCTAGCACAGGTGGCGGGGGGCACACAGATACGCAGTATTTT.

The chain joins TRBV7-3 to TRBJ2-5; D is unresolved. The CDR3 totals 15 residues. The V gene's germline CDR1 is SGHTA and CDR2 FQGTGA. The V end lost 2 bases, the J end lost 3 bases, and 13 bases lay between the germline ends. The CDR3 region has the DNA TGTGCCAGCAGCTTAGGTGGCTTTGGGGAAGAGACCCAGTACTTC. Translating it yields CASSLGGFGEETQYF.

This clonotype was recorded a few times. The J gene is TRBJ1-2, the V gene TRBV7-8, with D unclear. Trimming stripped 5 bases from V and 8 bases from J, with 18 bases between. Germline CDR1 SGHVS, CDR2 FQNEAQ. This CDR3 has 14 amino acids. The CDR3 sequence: CASSPRTRMDGYTF. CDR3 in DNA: TGTGCCAGCAGCCCCCGCACCCGGATGGACGGCTACACCTTC.

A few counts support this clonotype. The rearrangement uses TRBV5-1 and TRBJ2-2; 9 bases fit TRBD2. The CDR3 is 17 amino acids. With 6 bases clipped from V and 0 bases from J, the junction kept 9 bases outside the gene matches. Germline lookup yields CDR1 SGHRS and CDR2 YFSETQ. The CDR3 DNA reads TGCGCCAGCACCCCCGGACTAGCGCTACCGAACACCGGGGAGCTGTTTTTT. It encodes CASTPGLALPNTGELFF.

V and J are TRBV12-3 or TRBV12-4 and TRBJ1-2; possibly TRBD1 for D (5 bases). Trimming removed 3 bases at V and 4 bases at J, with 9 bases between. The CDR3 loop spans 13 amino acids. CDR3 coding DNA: TGTGCCAGCAGTTTCGACAGCCTCTATGGCTACACCTTC. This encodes CASSFDSLYGYTF.

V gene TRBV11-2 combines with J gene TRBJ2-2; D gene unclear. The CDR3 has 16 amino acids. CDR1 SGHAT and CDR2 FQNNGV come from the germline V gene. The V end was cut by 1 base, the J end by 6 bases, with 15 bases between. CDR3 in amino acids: CASSLVRATWPGELFF. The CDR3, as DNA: TGTGCCAGCAGCTTAGTTAGGGCGACTTGGCCCGGGGAGCTGTTTTTT.

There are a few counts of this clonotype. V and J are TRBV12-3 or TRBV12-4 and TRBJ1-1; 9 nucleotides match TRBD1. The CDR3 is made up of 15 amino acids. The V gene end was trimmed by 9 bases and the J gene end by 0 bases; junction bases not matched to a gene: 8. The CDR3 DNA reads TGTGCCAGTACTCGGACAGGGGCCCTGAACACTGAAGCTTTCTTT. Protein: CASTRTGALNTEAFF.

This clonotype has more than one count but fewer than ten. CDR3 protein: CASSSAEGTGLHEQYF. As DNA, the CDR3 is TGCGCCAGCAGCTCGGCGGAGGGGACAGGGTTACACGAGCAGTACTTC. The chain links TRBV5-1 to TRBJ2-7, with 9 bases identical to TRBD1. CDR3 length equals 16 residues. Germline loops: CDR1 SGHRS, CDR2 YFSETQ. The trim removed 3 bases at V and 5 bases at J, leaving 12 bases unmatched. The complete variable domain, with remaining parts taken from reference TRBV5-1 and TRBJ2-7, reads KAGVTQTPRYLIKTRGQQVTLSCSPISGHRSVSWYQQTPGQGLQFLFEYFSETQRNKGNFPGRFSGRQFSNSRSEMNVSTLELGDSALYLCASSSAEGTGLHEQYFGPGTRLTVT.

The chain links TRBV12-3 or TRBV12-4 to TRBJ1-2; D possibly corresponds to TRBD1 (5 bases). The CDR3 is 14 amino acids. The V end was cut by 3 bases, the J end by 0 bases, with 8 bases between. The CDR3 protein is CASSFDRANYGYTF. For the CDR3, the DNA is TGTGCCAGCAGTTTTGACAGAGCTAACTATGGCTACACCTTC.

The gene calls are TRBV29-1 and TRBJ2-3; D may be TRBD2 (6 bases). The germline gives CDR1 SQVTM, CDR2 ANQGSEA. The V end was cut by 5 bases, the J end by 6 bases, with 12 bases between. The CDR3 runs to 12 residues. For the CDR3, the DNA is TGCAGCGTTACCGGGGGTGGGGATACGCAGTATTTT. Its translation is CSVTGGGDTQYF.

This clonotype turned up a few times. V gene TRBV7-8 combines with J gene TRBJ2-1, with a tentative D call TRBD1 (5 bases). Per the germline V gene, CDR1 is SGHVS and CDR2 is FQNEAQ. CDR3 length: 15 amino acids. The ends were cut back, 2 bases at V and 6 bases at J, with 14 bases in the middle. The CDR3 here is CASSLLDSYSNEQFF. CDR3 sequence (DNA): TGTGCCAGCAGCTTACTCGACAGCTACTCCAATGAGCAGTTCTTC.